This passage covers 30 T cell receptor beta chains from one sample sequenced in a study of cytomegalovirus exposure and HLA in healthy donors (dated by TCRdb to 2016 to 2017). Library generation was performed with the immunoSEQ multiplex PCR assay. TCRdb carries this immuneACCESS record with in-frame sequences only. Its versions omit some clonotypes, under half of them owing to an unresolved V gene in the studies checked, with the rest unexplained. For this sample there are fewer than 120,000 clones; approximately 89% appear just once. Jointly, the top ten make up 1.5% to 2% of the sample. The specimen sequenced was PBMCs. The receptors originated from a woman in her late teens or twenties in good health and CMV-seronegative.

This sequence joins TRBV7-2 and TRBJ1-1; D remains unclear. CDR1 SGHTA and CDR2 FQGNSA come from the germline V gene. V lost 1 base and J lost 4, with 13 bases in between. This CDR3 region has 15 residues. This chain's CDR3 is CASSLGPRGGTEAFF. CDR3 bases: TGTGCCAGCAGCTTAGGTCCGAGAGGAGGCACTGAAGCTTTCTTT.

This rearrangement joins TRBV28 to TRBJ1-1; 8 bases are shared with TRBD1. The CDR3 covers 15 residues. After removal of 4 bases from V and 3 bases from J, the junction contained 7 bases not matched to a gene. Germline lookup yields CDR1 MDHEN and CDR2 SYDVKM. CDR3 residues: CASSSGQAMDTEAFF. Written as DNA, the CDR3 is TGTGCCAGCAGTTCGGGACAGGCTATGGACACTGAAGCTTTCTTT.

The chain combines TRBV5-6 with TRBJ2-1; D uncertain. The length of the CDR3 is 11 residues. Germline V gene sequence: CDR1 SGHDT, CDR2 YYEEEE. Trimming removed 3 bases at V and 6 bases at J, with 4 bases between. CDR3 bases: TGTGCCAGCAGCTCCCTCAATGAGCAGTTCTTC. Translation gives CASSSLNEQFF.

The chain has TRBV9 and TRBJ2-1; TRBD2 matches 13 bases. The junction had 5 bases not matched to a gene; V was cut back by 0 bases and J by 5 bases. Germline V CDR1 and CDR2: SGDLS, YYNGEE. This CDR3 spans 17 amino acids. CDR3 region: CASSVATGLAGDNEQFF. CDR3 in DNA: TGTGCCAGCAGCGTAGCTACAGGACTAGCGGGAGACAATGAGCAGTTCTTC.

A word on this clone: Compared with germline, one end of the junction differs, possibly owing to a read error. The V and J genes are TRBV7-7 and TRBJ2-5; 7 positions match TRBD2. CDR3 length equals 14 residues. Per germline, CDR1 SSHAT and CDR2 FNYEAQ (reference sequence). The CDR3, as DNA: TGTGCTAGCAGCTTAGGGCTAGCGGAGGAGACCCAGTACTTC. As protein: CASSLGLAEETQYF.

V gene TRBV6-5 combines with J gene TRBJ2-7, with 12 bases aligning to TRBD2. Trimming at V came to 2 bases and at J to 2 bases, leaving 4 bases not matched to a gene. Germline-derived CDR1 and CDR2 are MNHEY and SVGAGI. The CDR3 totals 16 residues. The CDR3 coding sequence is TGTGCCAGCAGTTACGCCTCTAGCGGGGGGGCCTACGAGCAGTACTTC. Protein product: CASSYASSGGAYEQYF.

The V gene is TRBV27, the J gene TRBJ1-3; D ambiguous. The CDR3 runs 15 residues. Trimming stripped 5 bases from V and 1 base from J, with 12 bases between. Germline V gene data show CDR1 as MNHEY and CDR2 as SMNVEV (reference sequence). The CDR3 is CASSGRGGSGNTIYF. The DNA for the CDR3 is TGTGCCAGCAGTGGGCGCGGAGGGTCTGGAAACACCATATATTTT.

This clone occurred once. V gene TRBV2 combines with J gene TRBJ1-1; a weak D match, TRBD1 (5 bases). V was clipped by 6 bases and J by 5 bases, with 10 bases between them. There are 12 residues in the CDR3. Germline CDR1 and CDR2: SNHLY and FYNNEI. The CDR3 DNA is TGTGCCAGCAGGCCCCAGGGAACTGAAGCTTTCTTT. This sequence encodes CASRPQGTEAFF.

V usage is TRBV2 and J usage is TRBJ2-1; no definite D call. V lost 3 bases and J lost 0, with 15 bases in between. Germline CDR1 SNHLY, CDR2 FYNNEI. The CDR3 contains 17 residues. In nucleotides, the CDR3 is TGTGCCAGCAGTGATATCCCTTGGCGGAGCTCCTACAATGAGCAGTTCTTC. Protein: CASSDIPWRSSYNEQFF.

The count of this clone is one. The chain joins TRBV4-3 to TRBJ2-1; 7 nucleotides match TRBD2. CDR1 is LGHNA and CDR2 is YSLEER in the germline V gene. The CDR3 is 17 residues long. The V gene end was trimmed by 0 bases and the J gene end by 0 bases; junction bases not matched to a gene: 5. The CDR3 region is CASSQDFGGGSYNEQFF. CDR3 DNA: TGCGCCAGCAGCCAAGATTTTGGCGGGGGCTCCTACAATGAGCAGTTCTTC.

The chain carries TRBV7-9 and TRBJ2-5, with 8 bases aligning to TRBD1. The germline V gene encodes CDR1 SEHNR and CDR2 FQNEAQ (reference sequence). CDR3 length: 14 residues. The ends lost 5 bases at V and 5 bases at J; junction bases unmatched: 7. CDR3 DNA: TGTGCCAGCAGCGCCCGACAGGGGATGGAGACCCAGTACTTC. Translated: CASSARQGMETQYF.

The chain couples TRBV19 to TRBJ1-2; 8 nucleotides agree with TRBD1. This CDR3 has 11 residues. V shed 6 bases and J 6 bases; nucleotides not matched to a gene: 0. Germline lookup yields CDR1 LNHDA and CDR2 SQIVND (reference sequence). The CDR3 loop reads CASRQGDGYTF. The CDR3, as DNA: TGTGCCAGTAGACAGGGGGATGGCTACACCTTC.

The rearrangement joins TRBV29-1 to TRBJ2-1; tentatively, D is TRBD1 (5 bases). Between the trimmed V and J ends, which lost 4 bases and 0 bases, there was a span of 7 bases. Germline V gene data show CDR1 as SQVTM and CDR2 as ANQGSEA. The CDR3 has 13 amino acids. CDR3 DNA sequence: TGCAGCGTTGGACAGAGCTCCTACAATGAGCAGTTCTTC. Translation gives CSVGQSSYNEQFF.

The V gene is TRBV5-1, the J gene TRBJ1-3; maybe TRBD1 (5 bases). CDR1 SGHRS and CDR2 YFSETQ come from the germline V gene. The CDR3 consists of 18 residues. V was clipped by 0 bases and J by 0 bases, with 16 bases between them. CDR3 region: CASSLGIARADSGNTIYF. Written as DNA, the CDR3 is TGCGCCAGCAGCTTGGGTATCGCCAGGGCCGACTCTGGAAACACCATATATTTT.

This clone appeared a few times. The V and J genes are TRBV6-5 and TRBJ1-2; no clear D. The CDR3 has 14 residues. From germline, CDR1 is MNHEY and CDR2 SVGAGI. V lost 6 bases, J lost 6 bases, and 17 bases lay in between. Here the CDR3 DNA reads TGTGCCAGCAGCCCCTTAAATGCGGCTCATGGCTACACCTTC. Its protein is CASSPLNAAHGYTF.

The genes are TRBV4-2 and TRBJ2-2, with 8 bases fitting TRBD2. Germline V gives CDR1 LGHNA, CDR2 YNFKEQ. With V trimmed by 0 bases and J by 6 bases, 3 bases remained unmatched. The CDR3 contains 15 residues. CDR3 region: CASSQDGREAGELFF. The CDR3 region has the DNA TGTGCCAGCAGCCAAGATGGGCGGGAGGCCGGGGAGCTGTTTTTT.

The chain has TRBV4-2 and TRBJ1-1, with D perhaps matching TRBD1 (6 bases). Trimming cost V 1 base and J 1 base, with 10 bases left between them. The V gene's germline CDR1 is LGHNA and CDR2 YNFKEQ. The CDR3 covers 15 residues. CDR3 sequence reads: CASSQAQGPNTEAFF. The CDR3 DNA sequence: TGTGCCAGCAGCCAAGCCCAGGGGCCGAACACTGAAGCTTTCTTT.

This chain uses TRBV19 with TRBJ1-2, with D possibly matching TRBD1 (5 bases). Between the trimmed V and J ends, which lost 2 bases and 4 bases, there was a span of 14 bases. CDR1 is LNHDA, CDR2 SQIVND, per germline (reference sequence). The CDR3 is made up of 15 amino acids. CDR3 residues: CASSISARDSYGYTF. The CDR3 DNA reads as TGTGCCAGTAGTATAAGCGCCAGGGACTCCTATGGCTACACCTTC. Full variable domain (outside the CDR3, taken from reference TRBV19 and TRBJ1-2): DGGITQSPKYLFRKEGQNVTLSCEQNLNHDAMYWYRQDPGQGLRLIYYSQIVNDFQKGDIAEGYSVSREKKESFPLTVTSAQKNPTAFYLCASSISARDSYGYTFGSGTRLTVV.

V and J are TRBV7-2 and TRBJ1-2, with D maybe TRBD1 (5 bases). Per germline, CDR1 SGHTA and CDR2 FQGNSA. Deletions cut 6 bases from V and 1 base from J, with 9 bases between. The CDR3 extends over 13 amino acids. As DNA, the CDR3 is TGTGCCAGCAGTGGGGGGATTAACTATGGCTACACCTTC. Its translation is CASSGGINYGYTF.

V usage is TRBV9 and J usage is TRBJ1-4, with 8 bases aligning to TRBD1. J was trimmed by 3 bases and V by 0 bases; bases with no gene match: 4. Looked up from germline, CDR1 is SGDLS and CDR2 is YYNGEE. There are 16 residues in the CDR3. CDR3 protein: CASSVATGGSNEKLFF. In DNA form, the CDR3 reads TGTGCCAGCAGCGTAGCTACAGGGGGATCTAATGAAAAACTGTTTTTT.

The rearrangement uses TRBV7-2 and TRBJ2-7; TRBD2 might be the D (5 bases). Germline CDR1 SGHTA, CDR2 FQGNSA. This CDR3 contains 14 residues. The germline V and J ends were trimmed by 5 bases and 0 bases, with 11 bases remaining between them. CDR3 region: CASSKQAASYEQYF. DNA of the CDR3: TGTGCCAGCAGCAAACAAGCGGCCTCCTACGAGCAGTACTTC.

This chain joins TRBV5-1 and TRBJ2-5; weak D call: TRBD1 (5 bases). Germline CDR1 reads SGHRS; CDR2 reads YFSETQ. The CDR3 has 13 residues. Trimming shortened V by 4 bases and J by 2 bases, and 9 bases separated the two germline ends. The CDR3 coding sequence is TGCGCCAGCAGCCTGCGACAGCAAGAGACCCAGTACTTC. This gives the protein CASSLRQQETQYF.

In this sample, this clone turned up once. The V gene is TRBV18, the J gene TRBJ2-3; 9 nucleotides align to TRBD2. The germline V gene encodes CDR1 KGHSH and CDR2 LQKENI. This CDR3 comprises 18 residues. V shed 2 bases and J 0 bases; nucleotides not matched to a gene: 9. CDR3 in DNA: TGTGCCAGCTCACCAACGATTAGCGGGGGCACTAGCACAGATACGCAGTATTTT. Its protein is CASSPTISGGTSTDTQYF. Looking up the rest from reference TRBV18 and TRBJ2-3 gives the full variable domain: NAGVMQNPRHLVRRRGQEARLRCSPMKGHSHVYWYRQLPEEGLKFMVYLQKENIIDESGMPKERFSAEFPKEGPSILRIQQVVRGDSAAYFCASSPTISGGTSTDTQYFGPGTRLTVL.

The chain employs TRBV7-8 and TRBJ2-7, with 12 positions matching TRBD2. The germline gives CDR1 SGHVS, CDR2 FQNEAQ. V was clipped by 1 base and J by 6 bases; unmatched bases: 7. This CDR3 region has 16 residues. CDR3 DNA sequence: TGTGCCAGCAGCTTAGGGACTAGCGGGGTGAGTGGCGAGCAGTACTTC. It is translated as CASSLGTSGVSGEQYF.

In DNA form, the CDR3 reads TGTGCCAGTAGGACCCAGGGACAGGGGAACTATGGCTACACCTTC. Residues: CASRTQGQGNYGYTF. The V call is TRBV19, the J call TRBJ1-2, with 10 bases lining up with TRBD1. Unmatched junction bases numbered 6, after V lost 6 bases and J lost 2 bases. This CDR3 is built from 15 residues. The V gene's germline CDR1 is LNHDA and CDR2 SQIVND (reference sequence).

The rearrangement uses TRBV6-5 and TRBJ2-7, with D uncertain. Germline-derived CDR1 and CDR2 are MNHEY and SVGAGI. The CDR3 extends over 13 amino acids. Trimming shortened V by 0 bases and J by 4 bases, and 7 bases separated the two germline ends. The chain's CDR3 is CASSYSSIYEQYF. The CDR3 coding sequence is TGTGCCAGCAGTTACTCGAGCATTTACGAGCAGTACTTC.

The chain couples TRBV28 to TRBJ2-1, with D possibly being TRBD1 (5 bases). Looked up from germline, CDR1 is MDHEN and CDR2 is SYDVKM. V lost 8 bases and J 0 bases, leaving 17 bases between the germline ends. There are 16 residues in the CDR3. The CDR3 DNA sequence: TGTGCCAGCGGCATCTCAGGGTCCCGCTCCTACAATGAGCAGTTCTTC. Translated: CASGISGSRSYNEQFF.

The rearrangement links TRBV18 to TRBJ1-2, with TRBD1 matching 7 bases. The CDR3 runs to 15 residues. V lost 3 bases and J lost 5; bases outside the gene matches: 9. The germline gives CDR1 KGHSH, CDR2 LQKENI. The CDR3 reads CASSPSSGTAYGYTF. As DNA, the CDR3 is TGTGCCAGCTCACCTTCCTCCGGGACAGCGTATGGCTACACCTTC.

The chain links TRBV27 to TRBJ2-3; D unresolved. The CDR3 is 13 amino acids. The V gene's germline CDR1 is MNHEY and CDR2 SMNVEV (reference sequence). Trimming shortened V by 2 bases and J by 4 bases, and 7 bases separated the two germline ends. The CDR3 nucleotides read TGTGCCAGCAGTTTAAATCAGGCAGATACGCAGTATTTT. It encodes CASSLNQADTQYF.

This clone was detected a few times. The chain couples TRBV6-5 to TRBJ2-6; the D gene is possibly TRBD2 (6 bases). The V and J ends lost 0 bases and 4 bases respectively, with 10 bases between them. The germline CDR1 and CDR2 sequences are MNHEY and SVGAGI. There are 16 residues in the CDR3. As DNA, the CDR3 is TGTGCCAGCAGTTACTCTGGGACTTCGGGGGCCAACGTCCTGACTTTC. Translating it yields CASSYSGTSGANVLTF.